The sequence of this T cell receptor beta chain was determined in a study of blood T cell repertoires in COVID-19. V was trimmed by 0 bases and J by 2 bases, leaving 23 bases between them. The germline V gene has CDR1 LNHDA and CDR2 SQIVND (reference sequence). The CDR3 loop spans 20 amino acids. Repertoires were generated with immunoSEQ multiplex PCR, while TCRdb's copy carries only in-frame clones and drops some. The table lists about 85,000 clones, roughly 85% of them singletons. The chain uses TRBV19 and TRBJ2-1; maybe TRBD1 (7 bases). Source material: peripheral blood. The clonotype was recovered from a man between 60 and 75 years old with acute or convalescent COVID-19. This CDR3 is CASSIDPTTRGVRTYNEQFF. Here the CDR3 DNA reads TGTGCCAGTAGTATAGATCCCACTACCAGGGGGGTAAGGACCTACAATGAGCAGTTCTTC.